This T cell receptor beta chain was identified in a study of CD8 T cells in Susac syndrome. Roughly 0.45 to 1 ug RNA was reverse transcribed with random hexamers. TCRdb used MiXCR to reprocess the immunoSEQ multiplex PCR reads, holding one entry per CDR3 protein. This sample yields some 60,000 distinct CDR3 sequences, of which around nine tenths are seen a single time; 0.2% belongs to the top ten. Trimming shortened V by 5 bases and J by 0 bases, and 17 bases separated the two germline ends. CDR1 and CDR2 (germline): SEHNR, FQNEAQ (reference sequence). The CDR3 is 17 amino acids. V is TRBV7-9 and J is TRBJ1-3; no clear D. This receptor was obtained from a human donor in good health. Sequencing input: CD8+ T cells from PBMCs. The CDR3 sequence is CASSPRERLYSGNTIYF. The CDR3 DNA follows: TGTGCCAGCAGCCCCCGCGAGCGGCTATACTCTGGAAACACCATATATTTT.